This T cell receptor (beta chain) came from a study of CD8+ T cells in alopecia areata. For the study at large: Those patients who were treated received oral tofacitinib, which was given at 5 to 10 mg twice daily for moderate-to-severe alopecia areata.

This clone was counted a single time. Its antigen remains unidentified. The same CDR3 arises from other DNA sequences in this sample as well. Study conclusions and caveats: The study found higher clonality in lesional than normal scalp, especially in alopecia totalis/universalis. Patients shared TCRs less clearly than mice did, possibly owing to HLA.

The CDR3 is made up of 12 amino acids. V was pared by 3 bases and J by 4 bases, with 7 bases between. Germline values: CDR1 SGHRS, CDR2 YFSETQ. cDNA prepared by RNA extraction and subsequent reverse transcription served as the template for sequencing. The data were produced by immunoSEQ multiplex PCR, yet TCRdb's version contains in-frame clones alone and is incomplete. The sample lists approximately 280,000 clones; more than 45% were seen once. Treatment described: oral pan-JAK inhibitor, 5-10 mg twice daily. This receptor was obtained from a human donor with alopecia areata. Specimen: CD4+ T cells sorted from blood, collected at week 24, from a patient treated with tofacitinib. J is TRBJ1-1 and V is TRBV5-1; D call uncertain. The CDR3 is CASSSGGTEAFF. Written as DNA, the CDR3 is TGCGCCAGCAGCTCAGGAGGCACTGAAGCTTTCTTT.